This T cell receptor (beta chain) was retrieved from a study of CD8 T cells in ankylosing spondylitis. Points from the study as a whole: Disease-linked clones bore a CD8+ phenotype and were relatively rare in peripheral blood. Reportedly, disease-linked clones are significantly enriched in ankylosing spondylitis patients' matched synovial fluid. Blood of patients with ankylosing spondylitis appeared to be characterized by a TCR beta motif of about 8 highly homologous variants. Earlier work had already found some motif variants in reactive arthritis synovial fluid and blood.

TCRdb ran MiXCR on the 5' RACE reads and lists one entry per CDR3 protein. The table has under 250,000 distinct CDR3 sequences, under 35% seen once. The CDR3 has 13 residues. V dropped 3 bases and J dropped 3 bases, with 12 bases sitting between them. The germline CDR1 and CDR2 sequences are DFQATT and SNEGSKA (reference sequence). With regard to this clonotype: What it binds is not known.

The receptor comes from a male donor with ankylosing spondylitis or in good health (not recorded which). The material sequenced was blood, either unsorted or a sorted T cell fraction (not recorded which). The genes are TRBV20-1 and TRBJ2-7, with D possibly matching TRBD1 (5 bases). CDR3 sequence: CSARTVGHYEQYF. The CDR3 DNA reads as TGCAGTGCTAGGACAGTAGGGCACTACGAGCAGTACTTC.